This T cell receptor (beta chain) was recovered during a study of blood T cells in healthy people across ages. Study-wide results and limits: Across samples, TCR beta diversity tracked strongly with naive T cell percentage.

A second 7 to 11 cycle PCR used barcoded and J-beta primers. Tagging of each cDNA molecule was performed by a template-switch adaptor with 12 random nucleotides. TCRdb processed the 5' RACE reads anew with MiXCR; each CDR3 protein has one entry. This sample has about 1.4 million distinct CDR3 sequences, with approximately 59% found just once. Germline CDR1 is SGHTA and CDR2 is FQGNSA. This CDR3 is built from 18 residues. V lost 4 bases to trimming and J lost 9 bases, with 28 bases between them. About this clonotype: What it binds is unknown.

Every participating donor contributed approximately 9.5 milliliters of peripheral blood through a draw. PBMCs, at least 7 million per sample, were isolated. The sample comprised blood. The rearrangement joins TRBV7-2 to TRBJ2-1; the D gene is possibly TRBD2 (6 bases). The receptor was derived from a man aged 18 to 29 in good health. The CDR3 DNA is TGTGCCAGCAGCTCCATCCAACCTCCGGGACTGGCGGCTTGTGAGCAGTTCTTC. Amino acid sequence: CASSSIQPPGLAACEQFF.